This record covers a single T cell receptor (beta chain). Its antigen is currently unknown. After isolation, RNA underwent reverse transcription to generate cDNA as the sequencing template. Repertoires were generated with immunoSEQ multiplex PCR, while TCRdb's copy carries only in-frame clones and drops some. The table shows approximately 210,000 clones, with about 40% occurring only once. The data are from a study of CD8+ T cells in alopecia areata. The treatment here: oral pan-JAK inhibitor, 5-10 mg twice daily. Overall study results and limits: The treated group had a single nonresponder, limiting CD8+ expansion-response conclusions. Lesional scalp, especially alopecia totalis/universalis, showed higher clonality than normal scalp. Expanded CD8+ clones among the top 100, as well as scalp clonality, were significantly decreased by tofacitinib.

The TCR sequence derives from a human donor with alopecia areata. Sample: CD4+ T cells sorted from blood, taken between weeks 36 and 40, from a patient treated with tofacitinib.

The CDR3 region has the DNA TGTGCCAGTAGTGAGACAGGGTATAGCACAGATACGCAGTATTTT. Amino acids: CASSETGYSTDTQYF. This chain uses TRBV19 with TRBJ2-3; TRBD1 agrees at 7 bases. Germline lookup yields CDR1 LNHDA and CDR2 SQIVND (reference sequence). Unmatched junction bases numbered 5, after V lost 5 bases and J lost 0 bases. The CDR3 extends over 15 amino acids.